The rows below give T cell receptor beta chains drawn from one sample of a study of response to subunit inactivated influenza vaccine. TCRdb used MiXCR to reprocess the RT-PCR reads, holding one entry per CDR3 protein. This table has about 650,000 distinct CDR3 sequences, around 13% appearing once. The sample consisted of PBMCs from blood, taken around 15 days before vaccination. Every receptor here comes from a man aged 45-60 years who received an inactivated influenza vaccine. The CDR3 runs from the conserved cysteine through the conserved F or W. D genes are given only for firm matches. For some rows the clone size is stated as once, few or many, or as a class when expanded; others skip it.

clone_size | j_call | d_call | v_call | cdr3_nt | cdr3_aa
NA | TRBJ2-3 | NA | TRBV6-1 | TGTGCCAGCAACCCCGGGGCGGGGGCCGGAGATACGCAGTATTTT | CASNPGAGAGDTQYF
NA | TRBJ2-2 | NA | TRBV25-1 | TGTGCCAGCACCGCGGGCACCGGGGAGCTGTTTTTT | CASTAGTGELFF
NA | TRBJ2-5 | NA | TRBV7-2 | TGTGCCAGCAGCTTAGCGCCGGGACTGATACAAGAGACCCAGTACTTC | CASSLAPGLIQETQYF
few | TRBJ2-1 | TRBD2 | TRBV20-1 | TGCAGTGCCACGGCGCTAGCGGGAACCAATGAGCAGTTCTTC | CSATALAGTNEQFF
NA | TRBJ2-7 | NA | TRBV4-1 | TGCGCCAGCAGCCCAGAGGGGGGGCCCTCCTACGAGCAGTACTTC | CASSPEGGPSYEQYF
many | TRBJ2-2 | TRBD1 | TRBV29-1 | TGCAGCGCCACCCGGGACAGTTACACCGGGGAGCTGTTTTTT | CSATRDSYTGELFF
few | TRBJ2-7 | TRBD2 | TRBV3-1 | TGTGCCAGCAGCCAAGACTTAGGCGGGAGCCCCGGGTCCTACGAGCAGTACTTC | CASSQDLGGSPGSYEQYF
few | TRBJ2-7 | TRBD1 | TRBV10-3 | TGTGCCACGTTTCGCGGACAGGGTTCCTACGAGCAGTACTTC | CATFRGQGSYEQYF
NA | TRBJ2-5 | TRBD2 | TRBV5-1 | TGCGCCAGCAGCTTGGGGAGACTAGCGGGGCCCCAAGAGACCCAGTACTTC | CASSLGRLAGPQETQYF
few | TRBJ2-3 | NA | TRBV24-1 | TGTGCCACCAGTGATTTGCTAGGCCGGGACGGCACAGATACGCAGTATTTT | CATSDLLGRDGTDTQYF
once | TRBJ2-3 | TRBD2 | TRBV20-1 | TGCAGTGCTCCCCCCTCGCGGCGGGGGGTGGGCACAGATACGCAGTATTTT | CSAPPSRRGVGTDTQYF
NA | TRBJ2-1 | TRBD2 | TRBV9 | TGTGCCAGCAGCGTAGGTATAGCGGGAGTAAACAATGAGCAGTTCTTC | CASSVGIAGVNNEQFF
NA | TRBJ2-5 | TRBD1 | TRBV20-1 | TGCAGTGCTAGACATCCCGGGGACAGGCGAACTCAAGAGACCCAGTACTTC | CSARHPGDRRTQETQYF
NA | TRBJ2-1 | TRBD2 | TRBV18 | TGTGCCAGCTCACTATTCACCGGGACTAGCGGGAGCCTTTACTCCTACAATGAGCAGTTCTTC | CASSLFTGTSGSLYSYNEQFF
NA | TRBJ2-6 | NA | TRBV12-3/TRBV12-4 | TGTGCGACGGGGCATGGGGCCAACGTCCTGACTTTC | CATGHGANVLTF
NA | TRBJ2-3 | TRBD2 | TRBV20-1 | TGCAGTGCTAAGGGACTAGCGGGGGCAGATACGCAGTATTTT | CSAKGLAGADTQYF
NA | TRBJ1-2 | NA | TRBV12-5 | TGTGCTAGTGGGCCCACAGGGAGCCTATATGGCTACACCTTC | CASGPTGSLYGYTF
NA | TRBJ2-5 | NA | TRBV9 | TGTGCCAGCAGCCCCAGCGGCGGGGCATCGGAGACCCAGTACTTC | CASSPSGGASETQYF
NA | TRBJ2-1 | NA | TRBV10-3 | TGTGCCATCAGTGAGTGGGAGAGCTCCTACAATGAGCAGTTCTTC | CAISEWESSYNEQFF
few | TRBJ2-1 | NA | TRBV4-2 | TGTGCCAGCAGCCAAGAATCCGGGTTGAACTATGAGCAGTTCTTC | CASSQESGLNYEQFF
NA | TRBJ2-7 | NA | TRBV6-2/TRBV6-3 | TGTGCCAGCAGGGGTAGCGAGCAGTACTTC | CASRGSEQYF
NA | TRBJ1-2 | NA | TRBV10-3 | TGTGCCATCTTAGGACAAGGAGATAACTATGGCTACACCTTC | CAILGQGDNYGYTF
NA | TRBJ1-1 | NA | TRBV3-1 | TGTGCCAGCAGCCAAGTCGTCAGGATGAACACTGAAGCTTTCTTT | CASSQVVRMNTEAFF
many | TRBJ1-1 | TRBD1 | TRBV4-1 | TGCGCCAGCAGCCAAGATACAGGGGCGGGAGCTTTCTTT | CASSQDTGAGAFF
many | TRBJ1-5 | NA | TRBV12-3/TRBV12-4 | TGTGCCAGCAGTCCGGAATCGGGCAATCAGCCCCAGCATTTT | CASSPESGNQPQHF
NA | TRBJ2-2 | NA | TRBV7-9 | TGTGCCAGCAGCAACCTACAGGGTTTGTGGACAGGGGAGCTGTTTTTT | CASSNLQGLWTGELFF
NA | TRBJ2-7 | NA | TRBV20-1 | TGCAGTGCTTGGGGGTTGGGTCTGGGCGAGCAGTACTTC | CSAWGLGLGEQYF
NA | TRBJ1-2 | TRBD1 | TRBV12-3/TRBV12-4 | TGTGCCAGCAGGCGACAGGGGGCGAGTGGCTATGGCTACACCTTC | CASRRQGASGYGYTF
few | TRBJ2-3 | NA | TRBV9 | TGTGCCAGCAGCGTAAGGTGGAGCGGTCCGACAGATACGCAGTATTTT | CASSVRWSGPTDTQYF
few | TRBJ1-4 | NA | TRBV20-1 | TGCAGTGCTAGACCTGCCCTCGGACAGACCCAAATGAATGAAAAACTGTTTTTT | CSARPALGQTQMNEKLFF
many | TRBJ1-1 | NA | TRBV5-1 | TGCGCCAGCAGCGCGGACAGCGAAGCTTTCTTT | CASSADSEAFF
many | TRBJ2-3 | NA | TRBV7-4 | TGTGCCAGCAGCTTAGTTTGGGCGGGCCGGAGCACAGATACGCAGTATTTT | CASSLVWAGRSTDTQYF
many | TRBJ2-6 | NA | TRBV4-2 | TGTGCCAGCAGCCAAGATCTACGCCTCTCTGGGGCCAACGTCCTGACTTTC | CASSQDLRLSGANVLTF
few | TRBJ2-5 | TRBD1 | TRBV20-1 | TGCAGTGCTAGAAGGGACAGACTCGTCCAAGAGACCCAGTACTTC | CSARRDRLVQETQYF
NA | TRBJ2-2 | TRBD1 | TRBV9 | TGTGCCAGCAGCCCCTGGGACAGGGGGTTCGAGACCGGGGAGCTGTTTTTT | CASSPWDRGFETGELFF
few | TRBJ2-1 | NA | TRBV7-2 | TGTGCCAGCAGCTTTTACCTGAGGGACAATGAGCAGTTCTTC | CASSFYLRDNEQFF
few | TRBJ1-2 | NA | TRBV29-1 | TGCAGCGCTAAACAGGGAGATGGCTATGGCTACACCTTC | CSAKQGDGYGYTF
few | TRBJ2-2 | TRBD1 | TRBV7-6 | TGTGCCAGCAGCCGCCTGGGGACAGCGCTCAACACCGGGGAGCTGTTTTTT | CASSRLGTALNTGELFF
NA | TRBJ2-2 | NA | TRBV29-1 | TGCAGCGTTGGTTGGCACACCGGGGAGCTGTTTTTT | CSVGWHTGELFF
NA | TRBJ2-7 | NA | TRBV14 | TGTGCCAGCAGCCAAGGAGGGGTGGGCATCTACGAGCAGTACTTC | CASSQGGVGIYEQYF
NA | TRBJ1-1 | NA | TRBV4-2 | TGTGCCAGCAGCCAAGATGGCTGGACTGAAGCTTTCTTT | CASSQDGWTEAFF
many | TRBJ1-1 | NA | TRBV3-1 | TGTGCCAGCACCAAGAGCAGCACTGAAGCTTTCTTT | CASTKSSTEAFF
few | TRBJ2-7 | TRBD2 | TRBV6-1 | TGTGCCGCTCGATCGGGAGGGGCCGACGAGCAGTACTTC | CAARSGGADEQYF
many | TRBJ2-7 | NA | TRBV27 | TGTGCCAGCAAACTTGGAGGTGGCCCCTACGAGCAGTACTTC | CASKLGGGPYEQYF
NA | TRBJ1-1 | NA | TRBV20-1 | TGCAGTGCTAGACGAGGCCGGGGGGCCTCTGAAGCTTTCTTT | CSARRGRGASEAFF
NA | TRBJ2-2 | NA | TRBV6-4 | TGTGCCAGCAGCTTTGAGAGGGGCGGGGAGCTGTTTTTT | CASSFERGGELFF
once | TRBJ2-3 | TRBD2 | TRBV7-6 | TGTGCCAGCAGCTCTCGGACTAGCGGGGCTACAGATACGCAGTATTTT | CASSSRTSGATDTQYF
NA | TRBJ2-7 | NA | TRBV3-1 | TGTGCCAGCAGCCAACGTCCCTACGAGCAGTACTTC | CASSQRPYEQYF
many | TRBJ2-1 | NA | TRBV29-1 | TGCAGCGTGCGTTACGGAAGACAGGCGGAGCAGTTCTTC | CSVRYGRQAEQFF
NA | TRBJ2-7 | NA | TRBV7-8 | TGTGCCAGCAGCTTAGAGACAGGACGGTACGAGCAGTACTTC | CASSLETGRYEQYF
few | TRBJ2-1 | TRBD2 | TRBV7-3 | TGTGCCAGCAGCGTAACCGGGACTACCTACAATGAGCAGTTCTTC | CASSVTGTTYNEQFF
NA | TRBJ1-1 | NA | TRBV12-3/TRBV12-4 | TGTGCCAGCAGTTTCGGCGGGTTAGACACTGAAGCTTTCTTT | CASSFGGLDTEAFF
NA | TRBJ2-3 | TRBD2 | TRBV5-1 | TGCGCCAGCAGCCAGGCCGGGACTAGCTTCACAGATACGCAGTATTTT | CASSQAGTSFTDTQYF
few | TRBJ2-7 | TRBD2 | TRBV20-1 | TGCAGTGCTAGAGATACGAGGGAGGGCCCTCTCGAGCAGTACTTC | CSARDTREGPLEQYF